The subject of this entry is one T cell receptor beta chain. Recruited during active infection, patients (from Seattle) were subsequently followed longitudinally. The CDR3 loop spans 14 amino acids. CDR1 and CDR2 (germline): LGHDT, YNNKEL (reference sequence). With V trimmed by 2 bases and J by 3 bases, 3 bases remained unmatched. The sample originates from a study of blood T cell repertoires in COVID-19. Study summary: T cells, B-cell-depleted T cells, or PBMCs supplied cDNA or gDNA.

Methods used by the authors: How many nucleated cells were present was estimated from reference gene primer amplification. The assay was immunoSEQ multiplex PCR, and TCRdb's table has in-frame clones only and misses some. For V, J and clone size, that table is used; D and trimming come from the DNA. The data contain under 300,000 clones, roughly 84% of them singletons. The sample taken for sequencing was peripheral blood. This TCR derives from a human donor with COVID-19, enrolled during active disease. The donor label of this sample is uncertain. The chain uses TRBV3-1 (or the pseudogene TRBV3-2) and TRBJ2-5, with 7 bases that match TRBD1. Written as DNA, the CDR3 is TGTGCCAGCAGCCAACCAGGACAGGAAGAGACCCAGTACTTC. It encodes CASSQPGQEETQYF.